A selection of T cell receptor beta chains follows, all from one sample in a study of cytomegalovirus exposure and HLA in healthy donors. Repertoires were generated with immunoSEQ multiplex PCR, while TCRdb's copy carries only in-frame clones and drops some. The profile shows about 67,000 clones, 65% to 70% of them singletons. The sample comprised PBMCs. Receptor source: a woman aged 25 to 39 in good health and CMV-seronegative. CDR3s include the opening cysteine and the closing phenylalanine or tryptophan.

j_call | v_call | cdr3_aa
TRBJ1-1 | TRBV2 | CASSGGRTEAFF
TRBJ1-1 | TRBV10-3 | CAISEDRGNTEAFF
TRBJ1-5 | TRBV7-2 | CASSPPGNGNQPQHF
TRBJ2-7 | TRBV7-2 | CASSPTSGMGSGEQYF
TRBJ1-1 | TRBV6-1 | CASSEGSGALMNTEAFF
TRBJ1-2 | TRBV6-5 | CAIQTDNYGYTF
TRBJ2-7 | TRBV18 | CASSPGTSGGFEQYF
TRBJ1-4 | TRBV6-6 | CASSFDRANEKLFF
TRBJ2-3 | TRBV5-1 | CASSLSPQSSTDTQYF
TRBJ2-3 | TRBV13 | CASRTSYTDTQYF
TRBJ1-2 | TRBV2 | CASTLDRTYGYTF
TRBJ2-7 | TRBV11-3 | CASSQTGGAGEQYF
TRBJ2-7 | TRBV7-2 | CANSYQAGTSGGAFAYF
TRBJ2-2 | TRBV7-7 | CASSPDRGDTGELFF
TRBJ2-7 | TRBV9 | CASSAIPGRGNSYEQYF
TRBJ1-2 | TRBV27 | CASSFPDRVGYTF
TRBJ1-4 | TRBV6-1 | CASSMGLGANEKLFF
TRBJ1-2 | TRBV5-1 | CASSPKGRGYGYTF
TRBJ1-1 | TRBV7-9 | CASSTRQGTNTEAFF
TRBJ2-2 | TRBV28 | CASSTRQGFTGELFF
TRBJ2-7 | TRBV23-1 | CASSHPLAGALLRAVPLYEQYF
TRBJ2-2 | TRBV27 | CASGDPDRVNAGELFF
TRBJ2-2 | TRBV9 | CASSAPGGSNTGELFF
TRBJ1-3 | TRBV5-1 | CASSLTVRQGASAGNTIYF
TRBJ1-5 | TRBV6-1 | CASSEMDSQPQHF
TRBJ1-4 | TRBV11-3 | CASSRVGQGVFRFEKLFF